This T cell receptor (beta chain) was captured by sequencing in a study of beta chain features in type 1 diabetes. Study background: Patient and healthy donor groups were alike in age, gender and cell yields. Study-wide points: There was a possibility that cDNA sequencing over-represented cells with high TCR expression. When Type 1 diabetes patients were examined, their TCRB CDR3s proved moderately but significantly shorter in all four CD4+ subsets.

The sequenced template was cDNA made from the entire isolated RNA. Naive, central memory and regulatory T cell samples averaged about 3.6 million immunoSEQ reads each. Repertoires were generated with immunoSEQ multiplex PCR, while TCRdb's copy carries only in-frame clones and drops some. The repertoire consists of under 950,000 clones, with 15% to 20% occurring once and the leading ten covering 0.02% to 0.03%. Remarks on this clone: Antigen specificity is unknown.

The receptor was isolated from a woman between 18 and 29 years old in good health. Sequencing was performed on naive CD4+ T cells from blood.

In DNA, the CDR3 is TGTGCCACCCGGATCACGGGACTCCCCTTTAACACCGGGGAGCTGTTTTTT. This translates into CATRITGLPFNTGELFF. The chain joins TRBV15 to TRBJ2-2, with D perhaps matching TRBD2 (6 bases). The CDR3 runs to 17 residues. Germline CDR1 is LNHNV and CDR2 is YYDKDF (reference sequence). The V end was cut by 8 bases, the J end by 2 bases, with 21 bases between.